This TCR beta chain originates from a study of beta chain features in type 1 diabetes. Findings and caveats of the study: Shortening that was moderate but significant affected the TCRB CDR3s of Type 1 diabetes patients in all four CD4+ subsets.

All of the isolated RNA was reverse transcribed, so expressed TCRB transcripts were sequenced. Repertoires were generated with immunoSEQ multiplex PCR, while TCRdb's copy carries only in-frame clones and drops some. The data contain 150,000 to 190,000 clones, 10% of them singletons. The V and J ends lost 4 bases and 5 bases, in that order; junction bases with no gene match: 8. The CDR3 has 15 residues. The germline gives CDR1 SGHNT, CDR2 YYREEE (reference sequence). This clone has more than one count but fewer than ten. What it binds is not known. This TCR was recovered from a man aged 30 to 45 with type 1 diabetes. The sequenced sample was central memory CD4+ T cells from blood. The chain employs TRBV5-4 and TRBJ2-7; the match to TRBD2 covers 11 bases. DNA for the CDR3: TGTGCCAGCAGCCTACTAGCGGGAGAGGGCCACGAGCAGTACTTC. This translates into CASSLLAGEGHEQYF.